Following are 31 T cell receptor beta chains from one sample sequenced in a study of T cell responses to AZD1222 COVID-19 vaccine. TCRdb keeps only in-frame clones here, not all; method: immunoSEQ multiplex PCR. Among about 98,000 clones listed, approximately 81% were seen once. Here the sequenced sample was peripheral blood, taken on day 0 of AZD1222 vaccination. The source of these receptors is an adult in good health.

This rearrangement joins TRBV28 to TRBJ2-1, with D possibly TRBD1 on 5 matching bases. The germline V and J ends were trimmed by 5 bases and 7 bases, with 18 bases remaining between them. The CDR3 is 15 amino acids. In germline, CDR1 is MDHEN, CDR2 SYDVKM. CDR3 amino acids: CASSDGQGGKNEQFF. The CDR3 region has the DNA TGTGCCAGCAGTGACGGGCAGGGTGGAAAAAATGAGCAGTTCTTC.

This chain connects TRBV7-9 to TRBJ2-1; D is perhaps TRBD1 or TRBD2 (5 bases each). V was shortened by 4 bases and J by 3 bases, with 13 bases between the two germline ends. The CDR3 runs 15 residues. Germline CDR1 SEHNR, CDR2 FQNEAQ (reference sequence). The DNA for the CDR3 is TGTGCCAGCAGCTCCGAACGGGACGACTACAATGAGCAGTTCTTC. Translating it yields CASSSERDDYNEQFF.

The V call is TRBV19, the J call TRBJ1-1, with D tentatively TRBD1 (5 bases). There are 14 residues in the CDR3. Germline V gene lookup returns CDR1 LNHDA and CDR2 SQIVND (reference sequence). V lost 8 bases to trimming and J lost 3 bases, with 16 bases between them. CDR3 region: CASVGRKSYTEAFF. CDR3 nucleotides: TGTGCCAGTGTGGGACGTAAGTCTTACACTGAAGCTTTCTTT. Complete variable domain (other parts from reference TRBV19 and TRBJ1-1): DGGITQSPKYLFRKEGQNVTLSCEQNLNHDAMYWYRQDPGQGLRLIYYSQIVNDFQKGDIAEGYSVSREKKESFPLTVTSAQKNPTAFYLCASVGRKSYTEAFFGQGTRLTVV.

The CDR3 here is CASSLVEAGSEAFF. Written as DNA, the CDR3 is TGTGCCAGCAGCTTGGTTGAGGCCGGGTCGGAAGCTTTCTTT. The chain employs TRBV5-4 and TRBJ1-1; D is unclear. With 0 bases removed from V and 8 bases from J, the gap between germline ends came to 14 bases. This CDR3 contains 14 residues. Germline CDR1 SGHNT, CDR2 YYREEE (reference sequence).

This clone was found a few times. This chain joins TRBV6-2 or TRBV6-3 and TRBJ1-5, with D possibly TRBD1 on 5 matching bases. Per the germline V gene, CDR1 is MNHEY and CDR2 is SVGEGT. The V gene lost 2 bases and the J gene lost 2 bases, with 19 bases spanning the gap. The CDR3 runs 18 residues. CDR3 DNA: TGTGCCAGCAGTTACCAGGGCTGGCAGGCTGGAGGCAATCAGCCCCAGCATTTT. Protein product: CASSYQGWQAGGNQPQHF.

The chain joins TRBV6-5 to TRBJ1-2, with 8 nucleotides matching TRBD1. The J segment lost 8 bases and the V segment lost 2 bases, leaving 4 bases of the junction unmatched. Germline CDR1 and CDR2: MNHEY and SVGAGI. The CDR3 runs 13 residues. DNA of the CDR3: TGTGCCAGCAGTTACCCGACAGGGGACGGCTACACCTTC. Protein: CASSYPTGDGYTF.

This clone came up a few times. The chain combines TRBV6-5 with TRBJ2-1; the match to TRBD1 covers 9 bases. This CDR3 has 15 residues. The V and J ends lost 2 bases and 9 bases, in that order; junction bases with no gene match: 8. Germline V gives CDR1 MNHEY, CDR2 SVGAGI. The CDR3 DNA reads TGTGCCAGCAGTTACCTCAGGACAGGGGTGGCTGAGCAGTTCTTC. This encodes CASSYLRTGVAEQFF.

The V gene is TRBV10-3, the J gene TRBJ1-1, with 12 nucleotides matching TRBD1. The V gene end was trimmed by 3 bases and the J gene end by 8 bases; junction bases not matched to a gene: 10. Per the germline V gene, CDR1 is ENHRY and CDR2 is SYGVKD. The CDR3 consists of 16 residues. As DNA, the CDR3 is TGTGCCATCAGTGACGCGGGACAGGGGGCAGGTGGGGAAGCTTTCTTT. Protein sequence: CAISDAGQGAGGEAFF.

This chain connects TRBV19 to TRBJ2-3; a possible D gene is TRBD1 (5 bases). This CDR3 is built from 15 residues. The ends were cut back, 4 bases at V and 2 bases at J, with 13 bases in the middle. CDR1 and CDR2 from the germline V gene are LNHDA and SQIVND (reference sequence). The CDR3 region is CASSTMGQNTDTQYF. The CDR3 nucleotides read TGTGCCAGTAGTACCATGGGGCAGAACACAGATACGCAGTATTTT.

The chain carries TRBV6-2 or TRBV6-3 and TRBJ2-1; TRBD2 agrees at 10 bases. CDR1 is MNHEY and CDR2 is SVGEGT in the germline V gene. The CDR3 spans 15 residues. The ends lost 2 bases at V and 8 bases at J; junction bases unmatched: 6. This CDR3 is CASSYKRGGLDEQFF. DNA for the CDR3: TGTGCCAGCAGTTACAAGCGGGGGGGCCTTGATGAGCAGTTCTTC.

V usage is TRBV3-1 (or the pseudogene TRBV3-2) and J usage is TRBJ1-2; D is undetermined. Germline V gene sequence: CDR1 LGHDT, CDR2 YNNKEL (reference sequence). V was cut by 3 bases and J by 2 bases, with 13 bases left in between. CDR3 length equals 15 residues. The CDR3 bases are TGTGCCAGCAGCCAGGTCAGCGGGAGCAACTATGGCTACACCTTC. Translation gives CASSQVSGSNYGYTF.

The chain couples TRBV14 to TRBJ2-1, with 9 bases fitting TRBD1. Losses at the gene ends were 0 bases for V and 12 bases for J; bases not matched to a gene: 15. This CDR3 has 17 amino acids. Germline CDR1 and CDR2: SGHDN and FVKESK. CDR3 in amino acids: CASSQERTGVTGEGQFF. CDR3 in DNA: TGTGCCAGCAGCCAAGAGCGGACAGGGGTAACCGGAGAGGGGCAGTTCTTC.

This clone has only one observation. In nucleotides, the CDR3 is TGTGCCAGCAGCTGGGGGGCCGGGAAAAACACCATATATTTT. This codes for CASSWGAGKNTIYF. The chain recombines TRBV5-6 with TRBJ1-3; possibly TRBD1 for D (6 bases). Germline assignment: CDR1 SGHDT and CDR2 YYEEEE. This CDR3 contains 14 residues. Trimming left V 3 bases short and J 6 bases short, with 13 bases between.

The V and J genes are TRBV27 and TRBJ1-5; no reliable D call. Trimming cost V 6 bases and J 4 bases, with 13 bases left between them. The CDR3 sequence is 14 residues long. Germline lookup yields CDR1 MNHEY and CDR2 SMNVEV (reference sequence). CDR3 amino acids: CASSHGIENQPQHF. The DNA for the CDR3 is TGTGCCAGCAGCCACGGAATAGAGAATCAGCCCCAGCATTTT.

This clone appeared a few times. The rearrangement links TRBV28 to TRBJ1-2; a weak D match, TRBD1 (6 bases). In germline, CDR1 is MDHEN, CDR2 SYDVKM. Trimming took off 7 bases at V and 8 bases at J, with 23 bases between the two ends. The CDR3 loop spans 15 amino acids. In nucleotides, the CDR3 is TGTGCCAGCATCGACACGCGGGGGCTCTCCGGAGGCTACACCTTC. Translating it yields CASIDTRGLSGGYTF.

CDR3 DNA sequence: TGTGCCAGCAGCCAAGCTAGGGGGTTGTCACCCCTCCACTTT. Residues: CASSQARGLSPLHF. This chain connects TRBV14 to TRBJ1-6, with D possibly being TRBD1 (6 bases). Germline loops: CDR1 SGHDN, CDR2 FVKESK. Trimming cost V 1 base and J 10 bases, with 11 bases left between them. There are 14 residues in the CDR3. The variable domain in full, with the rest retrieved from reference TRBV14 and TRBJ1-6, is EAGVTQFPSHSVIEKGQTVTLRCDPISGHDNLYWYRRVMGKEIKFLLHFVKESKQDESGMPNNRFLAERTGGTYSTLKVQPAELEDSGVYFCASSQARGLSPLHFGNGTRLTVT.

This rearrangement joins TRBV27 to TRBJ2-5; 10 nucleotides agree with TRBD2. Germline V gene data show CDR1 as MNHEY and CDR2 as SMNVEV (reference sequence). CDR3 length: 14 amino acids. The J segment lost 1 base and the V segment lost 8 bases, leaving 4 bases of the junction unmatched. The CDR3 DNA sequence: TGTGCCAGCCTAGCGGGGGTTACCCAAGAGACCCAGTACTTC. Its protein is CASLAGVTQETQYF.

The J gene is TRBJ2-6, the V gene TRBV7-2, with 8 nucleotides matching TRBD1. Losses at the gene ends were 11 bases for V and 0 bases for J; bases not matched to a gene: 9. Germline values: CDR1 SGHTA, CDR2 FQGNSA. This CDR3 has 16 amino acids. Here the CDR3 DNA reads TGTGCCGTAATTGGGACAGGTAACTCTGGGGCCAACGTCCTGACTTTC. Amino acid sequence: CAVIGTGNSGANVLTF.

CDR3 coding DNA: TGTGCCAGCAGCCCTACAGGTATCTATGGCTACACCTTC. Amino acids: CASSPTGIYGYTF. The chain combines TRBV7-9 with TRBJ1-2; tentative D call: TRBD1 (5 bases). CDR1 and CDR2 (germline): SEHNR, FQNEAQ (reference sequence). V was shortened by 5 bases and J by 4 bases, with 11 bases between the two germline ends. This CDR3 is built from 13 residues.

The gene calls are TRBV30 and TRBJ1-6; 9 bases are shared with TRBD1. This CDR3 has 14 amino acids. From germline, CDR1 is GTSNPN and CDR2 SVGIG (reference sequence). V lost 0 bases to trimming and J lost 7 bases; unmatched junction nucleotides: 1. The CDR3 here is CAWSVGQGNSPLHF. The DNA of the CDR3 is TGTGCCTGGAGTGTGGGACAGGGAAATTCACCCCTCCACTTT.

V and J are TRBV11-2 and TRBJ1-1; D uncertain. The germline V gene has CDR1 SGHAT and CDR2 FQNNGV. The length of the CDR3 is 13 residues. Trimming stripped 5 bases from V and 3 bases from J, with 10 bases between. The CDR3 region is CASSRNLYTEAFF. In DNA form, the CDR3 reads TGTGCCAGCAGCCGCAATCTATACACTGAAGCTTTCTTT.

This clone was seen a single time. The J gene is TRBJ1-2, the V gene TRBV18; D is unresolved. V dropped 1 base and J dropped 5 bases, with 8 bases sitting between them. Germline CDR1 reads KGHSH; CDR2 reads LQKENI. The CDR3 covers 13 residues. The chain's CDR3 is CASSPRTDYGYTF. DNA for the CDR3: TGTGCCAGCTCACCACGGACGGATTATGGCTACACCTTC.

This chain connects TRBV28 to TRBJ2-5, with 9 nucleotides matching TRBD2. CDR3 length: 15 residues. V shed 6 bases, J shed 5 bases, and the junction held 10 bases outside the gene matches. Per the germline V gene, CDR1 is MDHEN and CDR2 is SYDVKM. CDR3 residues: CASRQTSGPRETQYF. CDR3 DNA: TGTGCCAGCAGACAAACTAGCGGGCCAAGGGAGACCCAGTACTTC.

The chain links TRBV7-9 to TRBJ1-1; no clear D. Per the germline V gene, CDR1 is SEHNR and CDR2 is FQNEAQ (reference sequence). CDR3 length: 15 amino acids. V lost 3 bases and J lost 1, with 12 bases in between. The CDR3 sequence is CASSLGGSRNTEAFF. CDR3 bases: TGTGCCAGCAGCTTGGGAGGGAGTCGGAACACTGAAGCTTTCTTT.

This clone was seen just once. The chain is built from TRBV27 and TRBJ2-7; TRBD2 matches 7 bases. Germline V lookup: CDR1 MNHEY, CDR2 SMNVEV (reference sequence). This CDR3 has 14 amino acids. The V gene end was trimmed by 10 bases and the J gene end by 4 bases; junction bases not matched to a gene: 13. The CDR3 here is CATRGVDSRYEQYF. The CDR3 DNA reads TGTGCCACTCGGGGGGTGGACTCGAGGTACGAGCAGTACTTC.

The chain joins TRBV5-8 to TRBJ1-2; no reliable D call. Trimming removed 4 bases at V and 4 bases at J, with 23 bases between. The CDR3 totals 17 residues. Germline CDR1 SGHTS, CDR2 YDEGEE. In DNA form, the CDR3 reads TGTGCCAGCAGCGACCGTTATTCCCTCGGAGGAGCCTATGGCTACACCTTC. Its protein is CASSDRYSLGGAYGYTF. The full variable domain, in which reference TRBV5-8 and TRBJ1-2 provide the parts outside the CDR3, is EAGVTQSPTHLIKTRGQQATLRCSPISGHTSVYWYQQALGLGLQFLLWYDEGEERNRGNFPPRFSGRQFPNYSSELNVNALELEDSALYLCASSDRYSLGGAYGYTFGSGTRLTVV.

The chain employs TRBV28 and TRBJ2-7, with unresolved D. Per germline, CDR1 MDHEN and CDR2 SYDVKM. V lost 8 bases, J lost 7 bases, and 21 bases lay in between. The CDR3 is 14 residues long. Here the CDR3 reads CASLQVGAVREQYF. As DNA, the CDR3 is TGTGCCAGCCTTCAAGTAGGCGCCGTTAGGGAGCAGTACTTC.

CDR3 coding DNA: TGTGCCAGCAGCCAAGAGGGGGCTCCCACCCACTATGGCTACACCTTC. It specifies CASSQEGAPTHYGYTF. This sequence joins TRBV3-1 (or the pseudogene TRBV3-2) and TRBJ1-2, with D perhaps TRBD1 (6 bases). The CDR3 is 16 amino acids. V was trimmed by 0 bases and J by 3 bases, leaving 14 bases between them. Per the germline V gene, CDR1 is LGHDT and CDR2 is YNNKEL (reference sequence).

This clone was seen only once. J is TRBJ1-1 and V is TRBV19; D is uncertain. From germline, CDR1 is LNHDA and CDR2 SQIVND (reference sequence). The V and J ends lost 11 bases and 1 base respectively, with 14 bases between them. The CDR3 runs 13 residues. The CDR3 protein is CASAEGWNTEAFF. The CDR3 nucleotides are TGTGCCTCTGCGGAGGGTTGGAACACTGAAGCTTTCTTT.

This clone appeared once. The rearrangement uses TRBV11-2 and TRBJ2-5; D unclear. This CDR3 contains 15 residues. V was shortened by 1 base and J by 3 bases, with 12 bases between the two germline ends. The germline CDR1 and CDR2 sequences are SGHAT and FQNNGV. The CDR3 DNA reads as TGTGCCAGCAGCTTAGGGCGCAGGCCCGAAGAGACCCAGTACTTC. Translation gives CASSLGRRPEETQYF.

The chain carries TRBV6-2 or TRBV6-3 and TRBJ2-7, with D hard to call. Trimming took off 2 bases at V and 2 bases at J, with 13 bases between the two ends. The CDR3 covers 15 residues. Germline CDR1 reads MNHEY; CDR2 reads SVGEGT. Here the CDR3 reads CASSYSSPGTYEQYV. Written as DNA, the CDR3 is TGTGCCAGCAGTTACAGTTCCCCAGGCACCTACGAGCAGTACGTC.